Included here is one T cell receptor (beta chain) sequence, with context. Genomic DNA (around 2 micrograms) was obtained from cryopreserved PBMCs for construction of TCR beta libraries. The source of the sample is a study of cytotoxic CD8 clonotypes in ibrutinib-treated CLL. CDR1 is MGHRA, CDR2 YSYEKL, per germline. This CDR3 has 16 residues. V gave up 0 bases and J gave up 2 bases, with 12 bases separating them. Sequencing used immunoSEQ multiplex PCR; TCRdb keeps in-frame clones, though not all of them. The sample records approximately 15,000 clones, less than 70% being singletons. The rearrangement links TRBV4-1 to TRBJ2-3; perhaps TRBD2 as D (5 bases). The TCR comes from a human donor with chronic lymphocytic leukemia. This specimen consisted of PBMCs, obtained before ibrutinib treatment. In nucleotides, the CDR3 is TGCGCCAGCAGCCAAGATAACAGACTAAACACAGATACGCAGTATTTT. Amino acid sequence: CASSQDNRLNTDTQYF.